This entry describes one TCR beta chain. The antigen is unknown. This record belongs to a study of cytomegalovirus exposure and HLA in healthy donors. Turning to the study itself: It was reported in a later analysis that the same platform had been used for the approximately 110 validation repertoires as for the roughly 670 first-cohort repertoires.

Trimming removed 4 bases from V and 4 bases from J; junction bases left unmatched: 10. The CDR3 runs to 15 residues. Germline V gene data show CDR1 as SGHDT and CDR2 as YYEEEE. TCRdb keeps only in-frame clones here, not all; method: immunoSEQ multiplex PCR. Here the sample spans under 350,000 clones, 80% to 90% being singletons. Study results and caveats: The tendency of first-cohort TCR clusters to co-occur in the 100 to 150 validation repertoires emerged from a later analysis.

The specimen was PBMCs. The rearrangement links TRBV5-6 to TRBJ2-7, with 8 nucleotides matching TRBD1. This receptor was obtained from a woman aged 18 to 35 in good health and CMV-seronegative. The CDR3 region has the DNA TGTGCCAGCAGCACCCCTGGACAGGGAAGGTACGAGCAGTACTTC. Protein product: CASSTPGQGRYEQYF. The whole variable domain, remainder taken from reference TRBV5-6 and TRBJ2-7, is DAGVTQSPTHLIKTRGQQVTLRCSPKSGHDTVSWYQQALGQGPQFIFQYYEEEERQRGNFPDRFSGHQFPNYSSELNVNALLLGDSALYLCASSTPGQGRYEQYFGPGTRLTVT.